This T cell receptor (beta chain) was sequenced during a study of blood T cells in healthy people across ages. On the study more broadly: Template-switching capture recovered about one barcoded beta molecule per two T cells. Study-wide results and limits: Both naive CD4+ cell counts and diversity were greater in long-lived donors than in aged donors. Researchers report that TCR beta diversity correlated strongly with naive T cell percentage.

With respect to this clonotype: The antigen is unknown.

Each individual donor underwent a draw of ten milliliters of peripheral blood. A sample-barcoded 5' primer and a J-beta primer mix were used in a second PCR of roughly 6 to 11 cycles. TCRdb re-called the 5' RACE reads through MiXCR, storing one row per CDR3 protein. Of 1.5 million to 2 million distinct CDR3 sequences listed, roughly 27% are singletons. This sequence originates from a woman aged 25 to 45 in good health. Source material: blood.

The CDR3 sequence is CASSSLGQGRDEQYF. The CDR3 region has the DNA TGTGCCAGCAGTTCCCTAGGACAGGGGAGGGATGAGCAGTACTTC. V gene TRBV6-5 combines with J gene TRBJ2-4; 9 bases are a match to TRBD1. The V segment lost 4 bases and the J segment 13 bases; nucleotides outside the gene matches: 14. The CDR3 length is 15 residues. The germline V gene has CDR1 MNHEY and CDR2 SVGAGI.